What follows describes a single TCR beta chain. Antigen unknown. The germline V gene encodes CDR1 SGHNT and CDR2 YENEEA. This CDR3 comprises 17 residues. The germline V and J ends were trimmed by 5 bases and 2 bases, with 18 bases remaining between them. Original processing notes: Quality scores were absent from the junction-only immunoSEQ sequences, so filtering differed. Sequenced by immunoSEQ multiplex PCR; TCRdb stores in-frame clones only, minus some. V, J and clone size are those of that table, while D and trimming were read from the DNA. The sample has roughly 2.4 million clones; 95% are singletons. The entry originates in a study of shared clonotypes between healthy human individuals. General study findings and limits: In several donors, roughly 5.2% of naive CD4 clonotypes appeared in common.

The chain uses TRBV11-3 and TRBJ2-2, with D perhaps matching TRBD1 or TRBD2 (5 bases each). Sequenced input: naive CD4+ T cells sorted from blood. Subset: CD45RA+ positively selected. The sequence derives from a man between 18 and 35 years old in good health. This CDR3 is CASSPGSGTGNTGELFF. As DNA, the CDR3 is TGTGCCAGCAGCCCCGGGTCCGGGACGGGAAACACCGGGGAGCTGTTTTTT.